A selection of T cell receptor beta chains follows, all from one sample in a study of CD8 T cells in Susac syndrome. TCRdb passed the immunoSEQ multiplex PCR reads through MiXCR, listing each CDR3 protein once. The sample includes 67,000 or so distinct CDR3 sequences, 85% to 95% seen only once; the top ten take roughly 0.15%. Sequenced: CD4+ T cells from PBMCs. The receptor source for this set is a human donor with Susac syndrome. Each CDR3 is given with its conserved first and last residue. D genes are given only for firm matches. Rows give clone size only sometimes, using once, few, many, or a class for an expanded clone.

d_call j_call v_call cdr3_length clone_size cdr3_aa cdr3_nt
. TRBJ2-2 TRBV9 14 . CASSVAPDTGELFF TGTGCCAGCAGCGTAGCTCCTGACACCGGGGAGCTGTTTTTT
. TRBJ1-6 TRBV7-9 13 . CASSLEGNSPLHF TGTGCCAGCAGCTTAGAGGGGAATTCACCCCTCCACTTT
TRBD1 TRBJ2-1 TRBV14 18 . CASSRLLPGGVVYNEQFF TGTGCCAGCAGCCGATTGCTCCCAGGGGGCGTAGTCTACAATGAGCAGTTCTTC
. TRBJ1-4 TRBV28 11 . CASSSGQKLFF TGTGCCAGCAGTTCTGGACAAAAACTGTTTTTT
. TRBJ2-5 TRBV7-2 15 . CASSLRGPRRETQYF TGTGCCAGCAGCTTAAGGGGCCCACGTCGGGAGACCCAGTACTTC
. TRBJ2-2 TRBV7-3 14 . CASSLAAGTGELFF TGTGCCAGCAGCTTAGCTGCAGGGACCGGGGAGCTGTTTTTT
. TRBJ1-2 TRBV19 11 . CASGERGGYTF TGTGCCAGCGGGGAACGGGGTGGCTACACCTTC
. TRBJ1-6 TRBV19 15 . CASSIAYRANSPLHF TGTGCCAGTAGTATAGCCTACAGGGCTAATTCACCCCTCCACTTT
. TRBJ2-2 TRBV2 15 . CASSPDFPNTGELFF TGTGCCAGCAGCCCTGACTTCCCGAACACCGGGGAGCTGTTTTTT
. TRBJ2-7 TRBV29-1 13 . CSVRVGLASKQYF TGCAGCGTTAGAGTCGGCCTAGCGTCTAAGCAGTACTTC
. TRBJ2-3 TRBV2 15 once CASRGDGTFTDTQYF TGTGCCAGCAGAGGAGACGGAACCTTCACAGATACGCAGTATTTT
. TRBJ2-2 TRBV3-1 13 . CASATNRAGELFF TGTGCCAGCGCAACTAATAGAGCCGGGGAGCTGTTTTTT
TRBD2 TRBJ2-5 TRBV5-1 14 . CASQLGAGGRTQYF TGCGCCAGCCAGCTCGGAGCGGGGGGGCGGACCCAGTACTTC
. TRBJ1-1 TRBV13 13 . CASSLFTSTEAFF TGTGCCAGCAGCTTATTCACGAGTACTGAAGCTTTCTTT
TRBD1 TRBJ2-1 TRBV5-1 14 . CASSRDSSYNEQFF TGCGCCAGCAGCCGGGACAGCTCCTACAATGAGCAGTTCTTC
. TRBJ1-1 TRBV5-1 13 . CASSLGVDTEAFF TGCGCCAGCAGCTTGGGGGTCGACACTGAAGCTTTCTTT
. TRBJ2-5 TRBV28 16 . CASSFFRQKVQETQYF TGTGCCAGCAGTTTCTTTCGACAGAAAGTCCAAGAGACCCAGTACTTC
. TRBJ2-7 TRBV7-2 12 . CASSSPGYEQYF TGTGCCAGCAGTAGCCCGGGCTACGAGCAGTACTTC
TRBD1 TRBJ2-1 TRBV7-2 13 . CASSQNRGNSQFF TGTGCCAGCAGCCAAAACAGGGGGAATTCGCAGTTCTTC
. TRBJ1-3 TRBV3-1 15 . CASSQRQELSYTIYF TGTGCCAGCAGCCAAAGACAGGAGTTGTCGTACACCATATATTTT
. TRBJ1-2 TRBV28 11 few CASSLDYGYTF TGTGCCAGCAGTTTGGACTATGGCTACACCTTC
. TRBJ2-1 TRBV12-3/TRBV12-4 14 . CASSNRPQYNEQFF TGTGCCAGCAGCAATCGACCACAGTACAATGAGCAGTTCTTC
TRBD1 TRBJ1-2 TRBV20-1 14 . CSARTGTGVYGYTF TGCAGTGCTAGAACGGGGACAGGGGTCTATGGCTACACCTTC
. TRBJ2-7 TRBV18 14 few CASSADSSSYEQYF TGTGCCAGCTCAGCTGACAGCAGCTCCTACGAGCAGTACTTC
. TRBJ2-2 TRBV20-1 15 . CSARVGSRNTGELFF TGCAGTGCTAGGGTTGGATCGAGAAACACCGGGGAGCTGTTTTTT
. TRBJ2-2 TRBV9 16 . CASSVTVTGDTGELFF TGTGCCAGCAGCGTAACCGTGACAGGTGATACCGGGGAGCTGTTTTTT
. TRBJ1-2 TRBV7-9 14 . CASSPAGPSYGYTF TGTGCCAGCAGCCCCGCAGGACCTAGCTATGGCTACACCTTC
TRBD2 TRBJ2-3 TRBV5-1 15 . CASRTGGISTDTQYF TGCGCCAGCCGGACCGGGGGGATTAGCACAGATACGCAGTATTTT
. TRBJ2-5 TRBV5-1 14 . CASSLAQSTGTQYF TGCGCCAGCAGCTTGGCACAGTCTACGGGGACCCAGTACTTC
. TRBJ2-5 TRBV30 14 . CAWGYGTAQETQYF TGTGCCTGGGGATACGGGACCGCACAAGAGACCCAGTACTTC